Shown below are 5 T cell receptor beta chains from a single sample sequenced in a study of T-cell memory formation after mild COVID-19. From the 5' RACE reads, TCRdb called clonotypes with MiXCR, one entry per CDR3 protein. Seen here are about 110,000 distinct CDR3 sequences, around 12% observed once, and the top ten hold about 27%. The specimen was PBMCs or a T cell subset sorted from them (not recorded which). Receptors originate from an adult woman who had mild COVID-19 (a few samples of this study predate the infection). Cell type and time point are not known.

This clonotype was seen a handful of times. The gene calls are TRBV7-9 and TRBJ2-3; perhaps TRBD2 as D (5 bases). Between the trimmed V and J ends, which lost 2 bases and 2 bases, there was a span of 11 bases. CDR3 length: 15 residues. Germline V gene data show CDR1 as SEHNR and CDR2 as FQNEAQ (reference sequence). Here the CDR3 reads CASSLYRGSTDTQYF. The DNA for the CDR3 is TGTGCCAGCAGCTTATATCGGGGTTCCACAGATACGCAGTATTTT.

This clonotype was seen many times. This sequence joins TRBV29-1 and TRBJ1-1, with a tentative D call TRBD1 (5 bases). V was clipped by 5 bases and J by 7 bases, with 8 bases between them. The CDR3 is 10 residues long. The germline CDR1 and CDR2 sequences are SQVTM and ANQGSEA. CDR3 in amino acids: CSVKGLEAFF. The CDR3 DNA sequence: TGCAGCGTTAAGGGGCTTGAAGCTTTCTTT. Together with reference TRBV29-1 and TRBJ1-1, the CDR3 gives the full variable domain: SAVISQKPSRDICQRGTSLTIQCQVDSQVTMMFWYRQQPGQSLTLIATANQGSEATYESGFVIDKFPISRPNLTFSTLTVSNMSPEDSSIYLCSVKGLEAFFGQGTRLTVV.

This clonotype was observed many times. The V and J genes are TRBV3-1 and TRBJ2-5; 8 bases are a match to TRBD1. This CDR3 comprises 19 residues. Germline assignment: CDR1 LGHDT and CDR2 YNNKEL (reference sequence). J was trimmed by 5 bases and V by 3 bases; bases with no gene match: 20. The CDR3 DNA is TGTGCCAGCAGCCAGCCAGGGGGCGTACTCCGAGCCGTCGGGGAGACCCAGTACTTC. It translates to CASSQPGGVLRAVGETQYF.

Many counts were recorded for this clonotype. The J gene is TRBJ1-1, the V gene TRBV30; 7 bases agree with TRBD1. There are 15 residues in the CDR3. After removal of 6 bases from V and 2 bases from J, the junction contained 12 bases not matched to a gene. Germline V gives CDR1 GTSNPN, CDR2 SVGIG (reference sequence). CDR3 sequence (DNA): TGTGCCTGCCGCCCCCAGGAAGGGGGCAACACTGAAGCTTTCTTT. Amino acids: CACRPQEGGNTEAFF.

The chain has TRBV4-3 and TRBJ2-7; possibly TRBD1 for D (6 bases). The CDR3 is made up of 14 amino acids. V lost 6 bases to trimming and J lost 2 bases, with 14 bases between them. Per the germline V gene, CDR1 is LGHNA and CDR2 is YSLEER. In DNA, the CDR3 is TGCGCCAGCAGTCAGACAGGACGCCCCTACGAGCAGTACTTC. Protein sequence: CASSQTGRPYEQYF.